The 10 T cell receptor beta chains presented below share a single source sample, sequenced in a study of beta chain features in type 1 diabetes. Since all of the isolated RNA was reverse transcribed, expressed TCRB transcripts were what got sequenced. Data came from immunoSEQ multiplex PCR; TCRdb stores just in-frame clones and leaves some out. Among roughly 300,000 clones listed, roughly 8% were seen once. Sequenced input: central memory CD4+ T cells from blood. The receptors were sampled from a woman aged 18 to 35 in good health.

Points on this clone: The junction departs from germline at one end; a sequencing error may be responsible. The chain uses TRBV6-5 and TRBJ2-7; D uncertain. The CDR3 is 16 residues long. Germline V gene lookup returns CDR1 MNHEY and CDR2 SVGAGI. This CDR3 reads CAGSYSKGGFSYEQYF. In DNA, the CDR3 is TGTGCCGGCAGTTACTCGAAAGGCGGATTTTCCTACGAGCAGTACTTC.

This clone has only a few counts. The CDR3 loop reads CASTFTGQGNEKLFF. The CDR3 nucleotides read TGTGCCAGCACATTTACGGGACAGGGGAATGAAAAACTGTTTTTT. This rearrangement joins TRBV2 to TRBJ1-4, with 10 nucleotides matching TRBD1. V shed 7 bases and J 5 bases; nucleotides not matched to a gene: 7. CDR1 and CDR2 (germline): SNHLY, FYNNEI. The CDR3 is 15 residues long.

About this clone itself: This may arise from a read error, as a much more abundant clone is one base away. The chain recombines TRBV11-2 with TRBJ2-1; D unclear. Germline CDR1 reads SGHAT; CDR2 reads FQNNGV. CDR3 length: 12 amino acids. Between the trimmed V and J ends, which lost 1 base and 3 bases, there was a span of 1 base. The CDR3 bases are TGTGCCAGCAGCTTAGTCTACAATGAGCAGTTCTTC. It is translated as CASSLVYNEQFF.

The chain combines TRBV7-9 with TRBJ2-7; D call uncertain. V was pared by 3 bases and J by 1 base, with 10 bases between. In germline, CDR1 is SEHNR, CDR2 FQNEAQ (reference sequence). The CDR3 is made up of 14 amino acids. The CDR3: CASSFGRFSYEQYF. In DNA, the CDR3 is TGTGCCAGCAGCTTCGGCAGATTTTCCTACGAGCAGTACTTC. The full variable domain, its missing parts supplied by reference TRBV7-9 and TRBJ2-7, is DTGVSQNPRHKITKRGQNVTFRCDPISEHNRLYWYRQTLGQGPEFLTYFQNEAQLEKSRLLSDRFSAERPKGSFSTLEIQRTEQGDSAMYLCASSFGRFSYEQYFGPGTRLTVT.

This clone was found many times. The rearrangement uses TRBV11-2 and TRBJ2-5; D perhaps matches TRBD2 (5 bases). Per germline, CDR1 SGHAT and CDR2 FQNNGV. Trimming stripped 1 base from V and 2 bases from J, with 11 bases between. This CDR3 has 15 amino acids. The CDR3 region has the DNA TGTGCCAGCAGCTTAGGCCCGACGGGGCAAGAGACCCAGTACTTC. Translated, it gives CASSLGPTGQETQYF.

The chain links TRBV2 to TRBJ1-2, with D unresolved. This CDR3 comprises 13 residues. Germline V CDR1 and CDR2: SNHLY, FYNNEI. The V end lost 7 bases, the J end lost 4 bases, and 13 bases lay between the germline ends. The DNA for the CDR3 is TGTGCCAGCACTTTGACGGATATCTATGGCTACACCTTC. Its protein is CASTLTDIYGYTF.

This clone appeared a few times. The rearrangement links TRBV5-6 to TRBJ2-7; tentatively, D is TRBD1 or TRBD2 (5 bases each). CDR1 is SGHDT, CDR2 YYEEEE, per germline. Trimming took 3 bases from V and 2 from J, leaving 12 bases between them. The CDR3 contains 14 residues. CDR3: CASSWDQSTYEQYF. The CDR3 DNA is TGTGCCAGCAGCTGGGACCAATCAACCTACGAGCAGTACTTC.

This clone occurred a few times. The chain is built from TRBV5-6 and TRBJ1-2; D is ambiguous. The CDR3 spans 12 residues. The V end lost 0 bases, the J end lost 3 bases, and 3 bases lay between the germline ends. The germline V gene encodes CDR1 SGHDT and CDR2 YYEEEE. CDR3 DNA: TGTGCCAGCAGCTTGGAACACTATGGCTACACCTTC. Translating gives CASSLEHYGYTF.

J is TRBJ2-7 and V is TRBV18; D could derive from TRBD1 or TRBD2 (6 bases each). The CDR3 is 16 amino acids. V lost 2 bases and J 0 bases, leaving 14 bases between the germline ends. The germline V gene has CDR1 KGHSH and CDR2 LQKENI. The CDR3 loop is CASSPVRGGNSYEQYF. The CDR3 region has the DNA TGTGCCAGCTCACCAGTCCGAGGGGGGAACTCCTACGAGCAGTACTTC.

The rearrangement links TRBV7-2 to TRBJ2-1; D not certain. Germline assignment: CDR1 SGHTA and CDR2 FQGNSA. V lost 3 bases to trimming and J lost 6 bases, with 12 bases between them. The CDR3 is made up of 14 amino acids. The CDR3 sequence: CASSFYYSLNEQFF. The CDR3, as DNA: TGTGCCAGCAGCTTTTATTACTCACTCAATGAGCAGTTCTTC.